This T cell receptor (beta chain) was documented in a study of blood T cell repertoires in COVID-19. Background on the study: The samples span acute and convalescent COVID-19 from the United States, Italy and Spain. PBMCs, B-cell-depleted T cells, or T cells were the source of the cDNA or gDNA that made up the material.

Per the authors' pipeline: Amplification of reference gene primers was used by the study to estimate nucleated cell counts. The data were produced by immunoSEQ multiplex PCR, yet TCRdb's version contains in-frame clones alone and is incomplete. That table gives V, J and clone size, and the DNA gave D and trimming. The sample lists over 90,000 clones, roughly 80% seen once, with 4% to 5.5% in the top ten. Trimming at V came to 4 bases and at J to 9 bases, leaving 8 bases not matched to a gene. The CDR3 runs 14 residues. CDR1 is SEHNR, CDR2 FQNEAQ, per germline (reference sequence). The clonotype originates from a man aged 55 to 70 with acute or convalescent COVID-19. Material for sequencing was peripheral blood. The chain has TRBV7-9 and TRBJ2-3; 9 bases align to TRBD1. The CDR3 DNA is TGTGCCAGCAGCTCGAGGGACAGGGAGTTCACGCAGTATTTT. This codes for CASSSRDREFTQYF.